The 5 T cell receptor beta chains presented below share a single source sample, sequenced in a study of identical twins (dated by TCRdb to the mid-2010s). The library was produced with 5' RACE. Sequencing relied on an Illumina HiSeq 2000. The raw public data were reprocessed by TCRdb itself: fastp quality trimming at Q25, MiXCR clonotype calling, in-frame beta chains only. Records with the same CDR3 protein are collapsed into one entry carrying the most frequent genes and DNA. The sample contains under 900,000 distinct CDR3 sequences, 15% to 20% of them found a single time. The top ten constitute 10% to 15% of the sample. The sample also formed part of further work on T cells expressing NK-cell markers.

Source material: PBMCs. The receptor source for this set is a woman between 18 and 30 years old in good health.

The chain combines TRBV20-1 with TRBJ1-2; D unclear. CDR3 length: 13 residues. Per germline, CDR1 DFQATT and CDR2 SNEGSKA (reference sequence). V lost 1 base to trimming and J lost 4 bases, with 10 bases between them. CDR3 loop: CSARVEEGYGYTF. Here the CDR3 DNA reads TGCAGTGCTAGAGTGGAGGAGGGCTATGGCTACACCTTC.

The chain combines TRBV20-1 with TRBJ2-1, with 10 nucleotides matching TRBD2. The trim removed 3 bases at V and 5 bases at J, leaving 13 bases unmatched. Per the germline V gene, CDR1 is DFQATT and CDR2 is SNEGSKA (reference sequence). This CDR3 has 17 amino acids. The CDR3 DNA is TGCAGTGCTAGTTGGGTAGCGGGGGGCTTTAACAACAATGAGCAGTTCTTC. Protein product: CSASWVAGGFNNNEQFF.

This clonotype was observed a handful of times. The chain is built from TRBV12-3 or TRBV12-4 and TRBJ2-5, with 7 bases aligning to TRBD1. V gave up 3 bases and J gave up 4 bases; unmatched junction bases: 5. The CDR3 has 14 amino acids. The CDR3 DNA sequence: TGTGCCAGCAGTTTTACCAGGGGGTTAGAGACCCAGTACTTC. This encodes CASSFTRGLETQYF.

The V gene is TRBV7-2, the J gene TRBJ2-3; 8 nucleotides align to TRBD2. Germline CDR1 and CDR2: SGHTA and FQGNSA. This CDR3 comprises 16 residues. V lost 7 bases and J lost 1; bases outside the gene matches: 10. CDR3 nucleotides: TGTGCCAGCACCCCCCGGGGGGGGAGAGGCACAGATACGCAGTATTTT. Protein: CASTPRGGRGTDTQYF.

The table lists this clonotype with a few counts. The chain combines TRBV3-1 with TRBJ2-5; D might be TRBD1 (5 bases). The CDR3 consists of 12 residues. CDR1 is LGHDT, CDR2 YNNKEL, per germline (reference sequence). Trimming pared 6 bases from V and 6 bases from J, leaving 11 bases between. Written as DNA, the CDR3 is TGTGCCAGCAGTAAGGGGATCCAGACCCAGTACTTC. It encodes CASSKGIQTQYF.